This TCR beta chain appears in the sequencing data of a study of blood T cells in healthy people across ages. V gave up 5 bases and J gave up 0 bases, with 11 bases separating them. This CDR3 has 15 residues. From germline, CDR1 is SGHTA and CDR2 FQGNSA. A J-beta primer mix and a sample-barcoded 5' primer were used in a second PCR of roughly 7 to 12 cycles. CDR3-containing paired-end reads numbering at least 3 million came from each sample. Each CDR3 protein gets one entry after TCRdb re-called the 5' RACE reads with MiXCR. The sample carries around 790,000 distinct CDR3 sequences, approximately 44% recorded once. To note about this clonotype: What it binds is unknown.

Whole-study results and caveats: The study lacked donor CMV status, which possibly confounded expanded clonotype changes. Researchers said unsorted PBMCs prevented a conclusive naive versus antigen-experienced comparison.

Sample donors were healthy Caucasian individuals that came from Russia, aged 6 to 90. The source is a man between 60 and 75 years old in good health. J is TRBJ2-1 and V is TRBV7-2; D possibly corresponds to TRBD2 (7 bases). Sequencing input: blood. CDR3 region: CASSPRGASYNEQFF. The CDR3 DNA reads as TGTGCCAGCAGCCCCCGGGGGGCCTCCTACAATGAGCAGTTCTTC.